This T cell receptor (beta chain) emerged from a study of OX40 agonist ivuxolimab in advanced cancers. Study overall: Intravenous ivuxolimab at 0.01 to 10 mg/kg was given to patients every 2 weeks. Study-wide findings and caveats: The antigen specificity of the peripheral T cells (those that were expanded) was not determined.

Clones were read by immunoSEQ multiplex PCR, and TCRdb kept only the in-frame ones, dropping some. The sample contains tens of thousands of clones, about 81% of which appear only once. This clone was counted only a few times. Its antigen is as yet unknown. The clonotype originates from an adult with an advanced solid tumor such as melanoma, head and neck, liver or kidney cancer. This specimen was CD4+ or CD8+ T cells sorted from blood, taken in a trial of the OX40 agonist ivuxolimab.

This chain's CDR3 is CASSVPATGELFF. The CDR3 region has the DNA TGTGCCAGTAGTGTGCCAGCAACCGGGGAGCTGTTTTTT. This rearrangement joins TRBV19 to TRBJ2-2; D not certain. The CDR3 contains 13 residues. V was pared by 5 bases and J by 5 bases, with 9 bases between. The V gene's germline CDR1 is LNHDA and CDR2 SQIVND (reference sequence).